This T cell receptor (beta chain) was obtained from a study of cytomegalovirus exposure and HLA in healthy donors. 13 Jbeta primers and 60 Vbeta primers were used for the PCR. Data came from immunoSEQ multiplex PCR; TCRdb stores just in-frame clones and leaves some out. Seen here are more than 85,000 clones, roughly 80% observed once, and the top ten hold roughly 9.6%. Study-level points and caveats: Researchers left out some V segments, among them TRBV6-2 and TRBV6-3, as indistinguishable. A later analysis found common viral pathogens apparently linked to several of the most significant clusters.

CDR1 is SEHNR, CDR2 FQNEAQ, per germline (reference sequence). The CDR3 has 12 residues. A word on this clone: Its specificity is not known. Mismatch with germline at one junction end may stem from a read error.

The genes are TRBV7-9 and TRBJ1-1; no firm D call. The receptor's source is a male donor in good health and CMV-seropositive. Specimen: PBMCs. This chain's CDR3 is CSSSLGQREAFF. The DNA of the CDR3 is TGTTCCAGCAGCTTAGGGCAGCGGGAAGCTTTCTTT.